This entry lists 30 T cell receptor beta chains sequenced from one sample in a study of blood T cell repertoires in COVID-19. Clones were sequenced by immunoSEQ multiplex PCR, and TCRdb holds only the in-frame ones, with some missing. The sample lists approximately 290,000 clones, about 90% seen once, with roughly 4.3% in the top ten. Sequences were obtained from PBMCs or T cells enriched from blood (not recorded which). Receptor source: a young woman with acute COVID-19.

This clone was seen a few times. The chain recombines TRBV19 with TRBJ1-5, with D possibly TRBD1 on 6 matching bases. Germline values: CDR1 LNHDA, CDR2 SQIVND (reference sequence). Deletions cut 3 bases from V and 3 bases from J, with 18 bases between. The length of the CDR3 is 17 residues. CDR3 in DNA: TGTGCCAGTAGTATTATAGGGGCAGGGGTAGACAATCAGCCCCAGCATTTT. Translation gives CASSIIGAGVDNQPQHF.

This chain connects TRBV14 to TRBJ2-7; 9 nucleotides line up with TRBD1. CDR3 size: 15 residues. After removal of 4 bases from V and 3 bases from J, the junction contained 7 bases not matched to a gene. Germline-derived CDR1 and CDR2 are SGHDN and FVKESK. The CDR3 reads CASSRGQGPLYEQYF. The CDR3 nucleotides read TGTGCCAGCAGCCGCGGACAGGGGCCTCTCTACGAGCAGTACTTC.

This chain connects TRBV29-1 to TRBJ2-3; maybe TRBD2 (5 bases). This CDR3 spans 14 amino acids. Germline V gene lookup returns CDR1 SQVTM and CDR2 ANQGSEA. The V end was cut by 2 bases, the J end by 2 bases, with 11 bases between. This CDR3 is CSVEYADSTDTQYF. In DNA form, the CDR3 reads TGCAGCGTTGAATACGCGGACTCCACAGATACGCAGTATTTT.

The chain joins TRBV28 to TRBJ2-1; TRBD2 matches at 7 bases. After removal of 2 bases from V and 9 bases from J, the junction contained 13 bases not matched to a gene. Germline V lookup: CDR1 MDHEN, CDR2 SYDVKM. This CDR3 comprises 16 residues. DNA of the CDR3: TGTGCCAGCAGTTTAGGGTCTAGCGGCCTCGGGGGTGAGCAGTTCTTC. As protein: CASSLGSSGLGGEQFF.

V and J are TRBV27 and TRBJ2-7; D unresolved. Per germline, CDR1 MNHEY and CDR2 SMNVEV (reference sequence). V gave up 4 bases and J gave up 2 bases, with 9 bases separating them. The CDR3 runs 13 residues. CDR3 protein: CASSSAGPYEQYF. CDR3 bases: TGTGCCAGCAGTTCAGCAGGCCCCTACGAGCAGTACTTC.

This chain uses TRBV27 with TRBJ1-5; no clear D gene. V was shortened by 4 bases and J by 2 bases, with 9 bases between the two germline ends. The CDR3 is made up of 14 amino acids. CDR1 MNHEY and CDR2 SMNVEV come from the germline V gene (reference sequence). CDR3 sequence: CASSSIQGNQPQHF. In DNA form, the CDR3 reads TGTGCCAGCAGTTCCATCCAGGGCAATCAGCCCCAGCATTTT.

The table lists this clone with a few counts. The V call is TRBV19, the J call TRBJ1-2, with 7 nucleotides matching TRBD1. V was clipped by 6 bases and J by 5 bases; unmatched bases: 6. This CDR3 is 13 amino acids long. Germline V gene sequence: CDR1 LNHDA, CDR2 SQIVND (reference sequence). This chain's CDR3 is CASRPDREYGYTF. DNA for the CDR3: TGTGCCAGTAGGCCCGACAGGGAATATGGCTACACCTTC.

The genes are TRBV19 and TRBJ2-1; the match to TRBD2 covers 13 bases. The CDR3 totals 16 residues. V lost 5 bases to trimming and J lost 8 bases; unmatched junction nucleotides: 9. Germline V gene data show CDR1 as LNHDA and CDR2 as SQIVND (reference sequence). The CDR3 nucleotides read TGTGCCAGTAGTGTCATACTAGCGGGAGGGCCAGATGAGCAGTTCTTC. Amino acids: CASSVILAGGPDEQFF.

The chain couples TRBV11-1 to TRBJ1-1; weak D call: TRBD1 (6 bases). The CDR3 sequence is 14 residues long. The V and J ends lost 5 bases and 6 bases respectively, with 16 bases between them. Germline CDR1 is SGHAT and CDR2 is FQDESV (reference sequence). The CDR3 region has the DNA TGTGCCAGCAGCCCGCTCAGGGGCGTCGCTGAAGCTTTCTTT. This translates into CASSPLRGVAEAFF.

The CDR3 sequence: CASRQAVVNEQFF. The CDR3 coding sequence is TGTGCCAGCCGACAGGCGGTCGTGAATGAGCAGTTCTTC. The gene calls are TRBV18 and TRBJ2-1; weak D call: TRBD1 (6 bases). Looked up from germline, CDR1 is KGHSH and CDR2 is LQKENI. Trimming removed 8 bases at V and 7 bases at J, with 15 bases between. The CDR3 spans 13 residues. Full variable domain (remainder filled in from reference TRBV18 and TRBJ2-1): NAGVMQNPRHLVRRRGQEARLRCSPMKGHSHVYWYRQLPEEGLKFMVYLQKENIIDESGMPKERFSAEFPKEGPSILRIQQVVRGDSAAYFCASRQAVVNEQFFGPGTRLTVL.

The V gene is TRBV7-2, the J gene TRBJ1-2, with 7 bases that match TRBD1. The CDR3 spans 15 residues. With 1 base clipped from V and 2 bases from J, the junction kept 4 bases outside the gene matches. CDR1 is SGHTA, CDR2 FQGNSA, per germline. The CDR3 sequence is CASSLGGTVNYGYTF. The CDR3 DNA is TGTGCCAGCAGCTTAGGTGGGACAGTCAACTATGGCTACACCTTC.

The V gene is TRBV25-1, the J gene TRBJ2-7; TRBD1 is a possible D gene (5 bases). The CDR3 is 14 residues long. V lost 1 base and J lost 1, with 8 bases in between. Germline CDR1 reads MGHDK; CDR2 reads SYGVNS. The DNA of the CDR3 is TGTGCCAGCAGTGAATTGGACAAATCCTACGAGCAGTACTTC. Its protein is CASSELDKSYEQYF.

This CDR3 is CATSEQAGGPSTDTQYF. The DNA of the CDR3 is TGTGCCACCAGTGAGCAAGCGGGAGGGCCCAGCACAGATACGCAGTATTTT. The chain joins TRBV24-1 to TRBJ2-3, with TRBD2 matching over 10 bases. There are 17 residues in the CDR3. The germline gives CDR1 KGHDR, CDR2 SFDVKD. The junction had 6 bases not matched to a gene; V was cut back by 4 bases and J by 0 bases.

The chain couples TRBV24-1 to TRBJ1-6; D gene ambiguous. This CDR3 has 13 residues. The V end was cut by 4 bases, the J end by 12 bases, with 12 bases between. Germline assignment: CDR1 KGHDR and CDR2 SFDVKD. CDR3 protein: CATSEDTRGPLHF. CDR3 DNA sequence: TGTGCCACCAGTGAAGACACGCGGGGACCCCTCCACTTT.

This clone was counted only a few times. The rearrangement uses TRBV19 and TRBJ1-1, with no clear D. The V end lost 6 bases, the J end lost 3 bases, and 11 bases lay between the germline ends. From germline, CDR1 is LNHDA and CDR2 SQIVND (reference sequence). The CDR3 runs 13 residues. The CDR3 here is CASRLDADTEAFF. Written as DNA, the CDR3 is TGTGCCAGTAGACTTGACGCGGACACTGAAGCTTTCTTT.

The rearrangement links TRBV27 to TRBJ2-7; TRBD2 agrees at 10 bases. The J segment lost 5 bases and the V segment lost 1 base, leaving 8 bases of the junction unmatched. Germline CDR1 is MNHEY and CDR2 is SMNVEV (reference sequence). The CDR3 runs to 16 residues. The CDR3: CASSLFPGTSADEQYF. The CDR3 DNA follows: TGTGCCAGCAGTTTATTCCCCGGGACTAGCGCGGACGAGCAGTACTTC.

The rearrangement uses TRBV19 and TRBJ1-1; the match to TRBD1 covers 7 bases. The V and J ends lost 8 bases and 3 bases, in that order; junction bases with no gene match: 6. Per the germline V gene, CDR1 is LNHDA and CDR2 is SQIVND (reference sequence). This CDR3 contains 13 residues. The CDR3 protein is CASAGGWYTEAFF. The CDR3 region has the DNA TGTGCCAGTGCAGGGGGATGGTACACTGAAGCTTTCTTT.

V gene TRBV7-2 combines with J gene TRBJ1-2; TRBD1 matches 8 bases. The germline V gene has CDR1 SGHTA and CDR2 FQGNSA. This CDR3 comprises 16 residues. V was clipped by 6 bases and J by 2 bases; unmatched bases: 11. CDR3 sequence (DNA): TGTGCCAGCAGTCAAGGACAGGGTGATGGAAACTATGGCTACACCTTC. This sequence encodes CASSQGQGDGNYGYTF.

This clone appeared once. V usage is TRBV19 and J usage is TRBJ2-3; perhaps TRBD1 as D (5 bases). Germline-derived CDR1 and CDR2 are LNHDA and SQIVND (reference sequence). V was cut by 0 bases and J by 4 bases, with 11 bases left in between. This CDR3 comprises 15 residues. The CDR3 DNA sequence: TGTGCCAGTAGTATAGAGGGGCAGGGTGCAGATACGCAGTATTTT. Translation gives CASSIEGQGADTQYF.

This clone was recorded only once. The V call is TRBV12-5, the J call TRBJ2-5, with D perhaps matching TRBD1 (8 bases). The V gene's germline CDR1 is LGHNT and CDR2 FRNRAP. This CDR3 comprises 17 residues. V gave up 6 bases and J gave up 4 bases, with 24 bases separating them. The CDR3 DNA follows: TGTGCTAGTGGCTATACAAAAAAGGACAGGGAGGGAGAGACCCAGTACTTC. This translates into CASGYTKKDREGETQYF.

The chain joins TRBV24-1 to TRBJ1-1; maybe TRBD1 (6 bases). CDR1 is KGHDR and CDR2 is SFDVKD in the germline V gene. The CDR3 has 14 amino acids. V lost 1 base and J 7 bases, leaving 12 bases between the germline ends. The CDR3 loop is CATSDFSGQIEAFF. The CDR3 DNA sequence: TGTGCCACCAGTGATTTCTCAGGACAGATTGAAGCTTTCTTT.

V usage is TRBV27 and J usage is TRBJ1-6; 10 bases agree with TRBD1. CDR3 size: 14 residues. CDR1 is MNHEY, CDR2 SMNVEV, per germline (reference sequence). Trimming took 4 bases from V and 10 from J; bases not matched to a gene: 4. CDR3 sequence: CASSSGTGVSPLHF. The CDR3 coding sequence is TGTGCCAGCAGTTCCGGGACAGGGGTCTCACCCCTCCACTTT.

This rearrangement joins TRBV7-8 to TRBJ2-1; 12 positions agree with TRBD2. The CDR3 has 20 amino acids. The V gene end was trimmed by 1 base and the J gene end by 0 bases; junction bases not matched to a gene: 10. The germline CDR1 and CDR2 sequences are SGHVS and FQNEAQ. In DNA form, the CDR3 reads TGTGCCAGCAGCTTAGGAACTAGCGGGAGGTCGGGGGGCTCCTACAATGAGCAGTTCTTC. The encoded protein is CASSLGTSGRSGGSYNEQFF.

The chain is built from TRBV28 and TRBJ1-1; a weak D match, TRBD1 (5 bases). V dropped 6 bases and J dropped 8 bases, with 10 bases sitting between them. CDR3 size: 11 residues. CDR1 and CDR2 from the germline V gene are MDHEN and SYDVKM. The CDR3 loop reads CASRVQGEAFF. In DNA form, the CDR3 reads TGTGCCAGCAGAGTGCAGGGAGAAGCTTTCTTT.

This clone appeared a few times. J is TRBJ2-1 and V is TRBV4-1; 12 nucleotides align to TRBD2. V was pared by 3 bases and J by 8 bases, with 8 bases of the junction left unmatched. CDR3 size: 16 residues. Germline V CDR1 and CDR2: MGHRA, YSYEKL. The CDR3: CASSQPGLAGGDEQFF. The CDR3 nucleotides read TGCGCCAGCAGCCAGCCGGGACTAGCGGGTGGGGATGAGCAGTTCTTC.

The chain employs TRBV7-3 and TRBJ2-5; TRBD2 matches at 8 bases. Trimming at V came to 6 bases and at J to 3 bases, leaving 3 bases not matched to a gene. The CDR3 is made up of 13 amino acids. CDR1 is SGHTA and CDR2 is FQGTGA in the germline V gene. CDR3 sequence (DNA): TGTGCCAGCAGTTCACTAGCGGAAGAGACCCAGTACTTC. Translating gives CASSSLAEETQYF.

The rearrangement links TRBV5-6 to TRBJ1-2; D not resolved. Trimming stripped 4 bases from V and 5 bases from J, with 6 bases between. The CDR3 length is 11 residues. Looked up from germline, CDR1 is SGHDT and CDR2 is YYEEEE. The CDR3 DNA follows: TGTGCCAGCAGCCGGGAGTATGGCTACACCTTC. The encoded protein is CASSREYGYTF.

This chain links TRBV10-3 with TRBJ1-1; 8 nucleotides line up with TRBD1. The V gene's germline CDR1 is ENHRY and CDR2 SYGVKD. This CDR3 is built from 14 residues. V was pared by 7 bases and J by 4 bases, with 8 bases of the junction left unmatched. The CDR3 is CAITRTGTSTEAFF. The CDR3 DNA follows: TGTGCCATCACCCGGACAGGGACGAGCACTGAAGCTTTCTTT.

The chain employs TRBV10-3 and TRBJ1-1; possible D gene TRBD1, 6 bases. Trimming shortened V by 3 bases and J by 1 base, and 12 bases separated the two germline ends. CDR1 ENHRY and CDR2 SYGVKD come from the germline V gene. The length of the CDR3 is 15 residues. The chain's CDR3 is CAISDPQGSNTEAFF. As DNA, the CDR3 is TGTGCCATCAGTGATCCGCAGGGGTCGAACACTGAAGCTTTCTTT.

The chain recombines TRBV27 with TRBJ1-4; D is uncertain. CDR1 MNHEY and CDR2 SMNVEV come from the germline V gene (reference sequence). V was shortened by 5 bases and J by 8 bases, with 18 bases between the two germline ends. The CDR3 runs 15 residues. This CDR3 is CASSPRATREEKLFF. As DNA, the CDR3 is TGTGCCAGCAGTCCTCGGGCTACTAGGGAGGAAAAACTGTTTTTT. The whole variable domain, remainder taken from reference TRBV27 and TRBJ1-4, is EAQVTQNPRYLITVTGKKLTVTCSQNMNHEYMSWYRQDPGLGLRQIYYSMNVEVTDKGDVPEGYKVSRKEKRNFPLILESPSPNQTSLYFCASSPRATREEKLFFGSGTQLSVL.